This paragraph reports one T cell receptor beta chain. This record comes from a study of blood T cell repertoires in COVID-19. Study as a whole: From T cells, B-cell-depleted T cells, or PBMCs came the material, which was cDNA or gDNA.

Followed longitudinally, the Seattle patients had been enrolled during active infection. Authors' processing steps: It was from reference gene primer amplification that nucleated cell counts were estimated. TCRdb keeps only in-frame clones here, not all; method: immunoSEQ multiplex PCR. V, J and clone size derive from that table, while D and trimming were established from the DNA sequence. This sample has some 200,000 clones, with almost 85% found just once. The V end lost 4 bases, the J end lost 4 bases, and 13 bases lay between the germline ends. The CDR3 has 14 residues. Germline V gene lookup returns CDR1 LGHDT and CDR2 YNNKEL (reference sequence).

The sequencing sample was made of peripheral blood. The rearrangement uses TRBV3-1 (or the pseudogene TRBV3-2) and TRBJ1-1, with D perhaps matching TRBD1 (5 bases). The TCR originated in a woman between 70 and 85 years old with COVID-19, enrolled during active disease. For the CDR3, the DNA is TGTGCCAGCAGCCCGGCAGGGATGAGCACTGAAGCTTTCTTT. As protein: CASSPAGMSTEAFF.